Each of the 17 T cell receptor beta chains below was sequenced from the same sample in a study of shared clonotypes between healthy human individuals. The table came from immunoSEQ multiplex PCR; TCRdb's copy has only in-frame clones and leaves some out. The sample contains under 1,100,000 clones, around 82% of which appear only once. The specimen sequenced was memory CD4+ T cells from PBMCs. Subset indicated: CD45RA-negative fraction. The origin of the receptors is a young man in good health. Some clones in this sample may be carry-over from other donors' samples.

The chain carries TRBV6-5 and TRBJ1-3, with 7 bases lining up with TRBD1. Germline CDR1 is MNHEY and CDR2 is SVGAGI. V gave up 6 bases and J gave up 4 bases; unmatched junction bases: 6. This CDR3 region has 14 residues. The CDR3 DNA is TGTGCCAGCAGGACCGGGACAGAGGGAAACACCATATATTTT. It is translated as CASRTGTEGNTIYF.

This chain joins TRBV30 and TRBJ2-2; TRBD2 might be the D (6 bases). V lost 8 bases and J lost 7, with 17 bases in between. Germline values: CDR1 GTSNPN, CDR2 SVGIG (reference sequence). CDR3 length equals 13 residues. CDR3 sequence: CALEGPGRGELFF. The CDR3 DNA reads as TGTGCCCTGGAGGGTCCCGGGCGCGGGGAGCTGTTTTTT.

This chain links TRBV5-1 with TRBJ2-7, with 11 bases that match TRBD1. Germline CDR1 is SGHRS and CDR2 is YFSETQ. The CDR3 sequence is 17 residues long. The ends lost 4 bases at V and 3 bases at J; junction bases unmatched: 12. CDR3 nucleotides: TGCGCCAGCAGCCGGACAGGGGGCATTGACGGGAGCTACGAGCAGTACTTC. Residues: CASSRTGGIDGSYEQYF.

The genes are TRBV29-1 and TRBJ1-1; TRBD1 is a possible D gene (5 bases). CDR1 and CDR2 (germline): SQVTM, ANQGSEA. Trimming pared 6 bases from V and 5 bases from J, leaving 19 bases between. The CDR3 has 14 amino acids. The CDR3 loop reads CSVGTEILGTEAFF. As DNA, the CDR3 is TGCAGCGTGGGGACGGAAATTTTGGGGACTGAAGCTTTCTTT.

The J gene is TRBJ1-1, the V gene TRBV19; 7 bases are a match to TRBD1. Germline CDR1 LNHDA, CDR2 SQIVND (reference sequence). This CDR3 spans 15 amino acids. V gave up 1 base and J gave up 6 bases; unmatched junction bases: 8. The DNA of the CDR3 is TGTGCCAGTAGTATAGCACAGGGGATCTCTTCTGAAGCTTTCTTT. It specifies CASSIAQGISSEAFF.

For the CDR3, the DNA is TGTGCCAGCAGAAAACAGGGGGGGACTGAAGCTTTCTTT. Translated, it gives CASRKQGGTEAFF. V and J are TRBV6-1 and TRBJ1-1; 8 nucleotides line up with TRBD1. Germline CDR1 MNHNS, CDR2 SASEGT. The V gene end was trimmed by 6 bases and the J gene end by 5 bases; junction bases not matched to a gene: 5. The CDR3 runs to 13 residues.

The chain employs TRBV5-4 and TRBJ2-1, with D possibly TRBD2 on 8 matching bases. This CDR3 spans 16 amino acids. Between the trimmed V and J ends, which lost 4 bases and 6 bases, there was a span of 20 bases. In germline, CDR1 is SGHNT, CDR2 YYREEE (reference sequence). The CDR3 here is CASSLGGGRQTNEQFF. For the CDR3, the DNA is TGTGCCAGCAGCCTAGGGGGCGGGAGGCAAACCAATGAGCAGTTCTTC.

Note on this clone: This CDR3 is also generated by other DNA sequences in the sample. CDR3 amino acids: CASSVGGNQPQHF. The DNA for the CDR3 is TGTGCCAGCAGTGTGGGCGGGAATCAGCCCCAGCATTTT. The rearrangement uses TRBV2 and TRBJ1-5; D gene ambiguous. V shed 4 bases and J shed 4 bases, with 8 bases lying between them. The CDR3 runs to 13 residues. The germline V gene encodes CDR1 SNHLY and CDR2 FYNNEI.

Many counts were recorded for this clone. This CDR3 reads CASSDGTTFPTDTQYF. CDR3 coding DNA: TGCGCCAGCAGCGACGGGACTACCTTCCCCACAGATACGCAGTATTTT. The chain recombines TRBV5-1 with TRBJ2-3; 7 positions match TRBD2. Trimming cost V 4 bases and J 2 bases; bases outside gene matches: 10. The germline V gene has CDR1 SGHRS and CDR2 YFSETQ. The CDR3 runs to 16 residues.

The chain recombines TRBV18 with TRBJ2-2, with TRBD1 as a possible D gene (5 bases). Per germline, CDR1 KGHSH and CDR2 LQKENI. The CDR3 loop spans 14 amino acids. The ends were cut back, 9 bases at V and 3 bases at J, with 14 bases in the middle. This CDR3 reads CASGKGKDTGELFF. The CDR3 DNA reads as TGTGCCAGTGGTAAGGGGAAGGACACCGGGGAGCTGTTTTTT.

Concerning this clone: One end of the junction fails to match germline, which may point to a read error. This chain joins TRBV6-1 and TRBJ1-2; D not resolved. CDR1 MNHNS and CDR2 SASEGT come from the germline V gene. CDR3 length: 10 amino acids. Here the CDR3 reads CASSGSWVIF. As DNA, the CDR3 is TGTGCCAGCAGTGGTAGTTGGGTCATCTTC.

The J gene is TRBJ2-5, the V gene TRBV7-2, with 8 bases identical to TRBD1. CDR1 SGHTA and CDR2 FQGNSA come from the germline V gene. There are 15 residues in the CDR3. V lost 2 bases and J lost 1; bases outside the gene matches: 3. CDR3 nucleotides: TGTGCCAGCAGCTTAAGAGGGACAGGCCAAGAGACCCAGTACTTC. The encoded protein is CASSLRGTGQETQYF.

The chain recombines TRBV7-8 with TRBJ2-2; D remains ambiguous. The CDR3 loop spans 15 amino acids. The V gene's germline CDR1 is SGHVS and CDR2 FQNEAQ. Deletions cut 1 base from V and 5 bases from J, with 11 bases between. CDR3 sequence (DNA): TGTGCCAGCAGCTTAGGACGGGTAGGGACCGGGGAGCTGTTTTTT. Translating gives CASSLGRVGTGELFF. Full variable domain (missing parts from reference TRBV7-8 and TRBJ2-2): GAGVSQSPRYKVAKRGQDVALRCDPISGHVSLFWYQQALGQGPEFLTYFQNEAQLDKSGLPSDRFFAERPEGSVSTLKIQRTQQEDSAVYLCASSLGRVGTGELFFGEGSRLTVL.

J is TRBJ2-6 and V is TRBV14; D remains ambiguous. V was trimmed by 4 bases and J by 2 bases, leaving 12 bases between them. CDR1 is SGHDN, CDR2 FVKESK, per germline. The CDR3 length is 16 residues. The CDR3 here is CASSPLVMAGANVLTF. The CDR3 nucleotides read TGTGCCAGCAGCCCCCTGGTAATGGCTGGGGCCAACGTCCTGACTTTC.

The V gene is TRBV30, the J gene TRBJ1-2; the D is unclear. V was cut by 2 bases and J by 4 bases, with 5 bases left in between. The CDR3 consists of 11 residues. CDR1 and CDR2 (germline): GTSNPN, SVGIG (reference sequence). The CDR3 sequence is CAWSSSYGYTF. Written as DNA, the CDR3 is TGTGCCTGGAGTTCCAGCTATGGCTACACCTTC. Full variable domain (missing parts from reference TRBV30 and TRBJ1-2): SQTIHQWPATLVQPVGSPLSLECTVEGTSNPNLYWYRQAAGRGLQLLFYSVGIGQISSEVPQNLSASRPQDRQFILSSKKLLLSDSGFYLCAWSSSYGYTFGSGTRLTVV.

This clone was counted a single time. The V call is TRBV6-1, the J call TRBJ2-4; D may match TRBD1 or TRBD2 (5 bases each). CDR1 is MNHNS, CDR2 SASEGT, per germline. With 2 bases removed from V and 6 bases from J, the gap between germline ends came to 11 bases. The CDR3 loop spans 14 amino acids. CDR3: CASSETGGRNIQYF. The DNA of the CDR3 is TGTGCCAGCAGTGAAACAGGAGGAAGAAACATTCAGTACTTC.

The chain links TRBV6-5 to TRBJ2-3, with a tentative D call TRBD2 (6 bases). The CDR3 extends over 15 amino acids. Germline CDR1 is MNHEY and CDR2 is SVGAGI. V shed 6 bases and J shed 0 bases, with 13 bases lying between them. The CDR3 protein is CASRTEAGSTDTQYF. In DNA, the CDR3 is TGTGCCAGCAGAACGGAAGCGGGTAGCACAGATACGCAGTATTTT.